This is a list of T cell receptor beta chains from one sample in a study of cytomegalovirus exposure and HLA in healthy donors. The assay was immunoSEQ multiplex PCR, and TCRdb's table has in-frame clones only and misses some. The sample gives 140,000 or so clones, about four fifths of which show up once; roughly 4.7% is in the top ten. The sequencing sample was made of PBMCs. The receptors stem from a man aged 40-49 years in good health and CMV-seronegative. CDR3s include the opening cysteine and the closing phenylalanine or tryptophan. The D gene is left open where the match is weak. Rows give clone size only sometimes, using once, few, many, or a class for an expanded clone.

V gene,clone size,J gene,D gene,CDR3 DNA,CDR3 protein
TRBV6-4,few,TRBJ2-2,.,TGTGCCAGCAGTAACCTAGAGACCGGGGAGCTGTTTTTT,CASSNLETGELFF
TRBV7-2,few,TRBJ1-1,.,TGTGCCAGCAGCCCCCGGGGGAACACTGAAGCTTTCTTT,CASSPRGNTEAFF
TRBV13,.,TRBJ1-2,TRBD1,TGTGCCAGCAGAGAGGCAGGGGGTGTCTATGGCTACACCTTC,CASREAGGVYGYTF
TRBV14,once,TRBJ2-7,.,TGTGCCAGCAGCCACAGGACACCTACCATTGACGAGCAGTACTTC,CASSHRTPTIDEQYF
TRBV5-6,.,TRBJ2-2,TRBD2,TGTGCCAGCAGCCCTCTGGGAGGGGCGGGCGACACCGGGGAGCTGTTTTTT,CASSPLGGAGDTGELFF
TRBV7-8,.,TRBJ1-1,.,TGTGCCAGCAGCTTTAACGAGTTGAACACTGAAGCTTTCTTT,CASSFNELNTEAFF
TRBV19,.,TRBJ1-2,.,TGTGCCAGTAGTCCAGGGCGGTATGGCTACACCTTC,CASSPGRYGYTF
TRBV9,.,TRBJ2-2,.,TGTGCCAGCAGCGTAGGTAGTTCGTACACCGGGGAGCTGTTTTTT,CASSVGSSYTGELFF
TRBV6-6,.,TRBJ1-1,.,TGTGCCAGCAGCGTAGCAATCGTAGGAAACACTGAAGCTTTCTTT,CASSVAIVGNTEAFF
TRBV6-5,once,TRBJ2-3,.,TGTGCCAGCGGGAGTCGGGGGAGACCAGATACGCAGTATTTT,CASGSRGRPDTQYF
TRBV6-6,.,TRBJ2-7,TRBD1,TGTGCCAGCACGTGGGACAGGGCGGCCTACGAGCAGTACTTC,CASTWDRAAYEQYF
TRBV11-2,.,TRBJ2-5,TRBD2,TGTGCCAGCAGCTCGACTAGCGGGAGCCAAGAGACCCAGTACTTC,CASSSTSGSQETQYF
TRBV7-2,once,TRBJ2-7,.,TGTGCCAGCAGCTTACACGGGAACTACGAGCAGTACTTC,CASSLHGNYEQYF
TRBV7-3,once,TRBJ2-1,TRBD2,TGTGCCAGCAGCCCACTAGCGGGGAGCTCCTACAATGAGCAGTTCTTC,CASSPLAGSSYNEQFF
TRBV19,.,TRBJ1-3,TRBD1,TGTGCCAGTAGTCTTCCCGGGACAGCCTCTGGAAACACCATATATTTT,CASSLPGTASGNTIYF
TRBV2,.,TRBJ1-6,.,TGTGCCAGCAGCGCCGTAGCGTGGGGAGACCGGACCCTCCACTTT,CASSAVAWGDRTLHF
TRBV5-5,.,TRBJ2-7,.,TGTGCCAGCAGCCAACTCGGAGAGGCCTACGAGCAGTACTTC,CASSQLGEAYEQYF
TRBV2,.,TRBJ2-7,TRBD1,TGTGCCAGCAGTGGGGACAGGTACTACGAGCAGTACTTC,CASSGDRYYEQYF
TRBV29-1,.,TRBJ1-2,.,TGTAGCGTAGCGCCAATCAACTATGGCTACACCTTC,CSVAPINYGYTF
TRBV7-9,.,TRBJ2-3,.,TGTGCCAGCAGCTTAGGGGGGACTAGCACAGATACGCAGTATTTT,CASSLGGTSTDTQYF